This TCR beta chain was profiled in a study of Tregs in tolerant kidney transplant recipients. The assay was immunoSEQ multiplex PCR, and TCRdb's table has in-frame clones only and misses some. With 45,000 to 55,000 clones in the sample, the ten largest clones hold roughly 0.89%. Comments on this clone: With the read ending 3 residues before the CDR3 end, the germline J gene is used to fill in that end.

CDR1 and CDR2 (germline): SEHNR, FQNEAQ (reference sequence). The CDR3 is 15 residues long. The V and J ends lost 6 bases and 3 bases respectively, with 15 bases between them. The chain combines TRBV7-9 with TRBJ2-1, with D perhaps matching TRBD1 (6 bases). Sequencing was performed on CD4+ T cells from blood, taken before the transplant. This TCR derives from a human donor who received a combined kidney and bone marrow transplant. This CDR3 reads CASRRLQGNYNEQFF. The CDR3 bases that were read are TGTGCCAGCAGACGGTTACAGGGAAACTACAATGAG. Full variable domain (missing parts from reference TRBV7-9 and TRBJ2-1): DTGVSQNPRHKITKRGQNVTFRCDPISEHNRLYWYRQTLGQGPEFLTYFQNEAQLEKSRLLSDRFSAERPKGSFSTLEIQRTEQGDSAMYLCASRRLQGNYNEQFFGPGTRLTVL.